This TCR beta chain comes out of a study of blood T cell repertoires in COVID-19. CDR1 and CDR2 from the germline V gene are SGHVS and FNYEAQ. The CDR3 totals 15 residues. With 1 base clipped from V and 6 bases from J, the junction kept 5 bases outside the gene matches. The repertoire was sequenced with immunoSEQ multiplex PCR; TCRdb's copy has only in-frame clones and lacks some. Of some 170,000 clones in the sample, 81% are singletons; the top ten hold about 11%. A Seattle source enrolled patients during active infection and followed them longitudinally. This clone has only a few counts. The receptor was isolated from a woman aged 40 to 50 with COVID-19, enrolled during active disease. V usage is TRBV7-6 and J usage is TRBJ1-5, with 8 bases identical to TRBD1. The specimen was peripheral blood. CDR3 sequence reads: CASSLGAGGIQPQHF. CDR3 bases: TGTGCCAGCAGCTTAGGGGCAGGGGGCATTCAGCCCCAGCATTTT.